These 26 T cell receptor beta chains came from one sample sequenced in a study of blood T cells in healthy people across ages. Sample-barcoded 5' priming and a J-beta primer mix drove a second PCR of about 7 to 11 cycles. A single record per CDR3 protein comes from TCRdb applying MiXCR to the 5' RACE reads. The sample has hundreds of thousands of distinct CDR3 sequences, roughly 32% seen once. Sample: blood. The receptors derive from a woman aged 80 or over in good health.

To note about this clonotype: This sequence may be a read error, since a much larger clone differs from it by one base. This rearrangement joins TRBV5-1 to TRBJ2-1, with unresolved D. The tail of the sequence fits TRBJ2-7 better, so the J call may be wrong. From germline, CDR1 is SGHRS and CDR2 YFSETQ. The CDR3 is made up of 14 amino acids. In DNA, the CDR3 is TGCGCCAGCAGCCAGGTTAGCTCCTACAATGAGCAGTACTTC. It translates to CASSQVSSYNEQYF.

This clonotype was counted many times. An end of the junction differs from the germline gene, which may be a read error. The chain recombines TRBV7-2 with TRBJ2-5; 9 bases agree with TRBD2. CDR1 SGHTA and CDR2 FQGNSA come from the germline V gene. This CDR3 comprises 14 residues. The CDR3 DNA sequence: TGTGCCAGCAGCTTAGTACCTAGCGGGGAGAACCAGTACTTC. It is translated as CASSLVPSGENQYF.

This clonotype was counted many times. This rearrangement joins TRBV9 to TRBJ1-2; the D is unclear. Looked up from germline, CDR1 is SGDLS and CDR2 is YYNGEE. The CDR3 consists of 11 residues. V lost 4 bases, J lost 6 bases, and 7 bases lay in between. CDR3 loop: CASSPHDGYTF. Written as DNA, the CDR3 is TGTGCCAGCAGCCCCCATGATGGCTACACCTTC.

Turning to this clonotype: This may be a read error, as it is one base from a much larger clone. The chain links TRBV7-2 to TRBJ2-3, with 8 bases fitting TRBD2. The CDR3 has 16 amino acids. Germline CDR1 is SGHTA and CDR2 is FQGNSA. The CDR3 sequence: CASSRSSGVLTDTRYF. CDR3 sequence (DNA): TGTGCCAGCAGCCGGAGTAGCGGGGTACTCACAGATACGCGGTATTTT.

Comment on this clonotype: Compared with germline, one end of the junction differs, possibly owing to a read error. CDR3 in DNA: TGTGCCAGTAGCGTTACAGGGGACACTAATGAAAAACTGTTTTTT. Protein product: CASSVTGDTNEKLFF. This chain joins TRBV9 and TRBJ1-4; 7 nucleotides line up with TRBD1. Germline CDR1 reads SGDLS; CDR2 reads YYNGEE. The CDR3 extends over 15 amino acids. Combining the CDR3 with reference TRBV9 and TRBJ1-4 gives the whole variable domain DSGVTQTPKHLITATGQRVTLRCSPRSGDLSVYWYQQSLDQGLQFLIQYYNGEERAKGNILERFSAQQFPDLHSELNLSSLELGDSALYFCASSVTGDTNEKLFFGSGTQLSVL.

In regard to this clonotype: Just one base apart from a much larger clone, this may be a read error. The chain carries TRBV28 and TRBJ2-1, with D uncertain. The germline V gene encodes CDR1 MDHEN and CDR2 SYDVKM. This CDR3 region has 15 residues. Trimming removed 6 bases at V and 10 bases at J, with 22 bases between. The CDR3, as DNA: TGTGCCAGCAGCTTCTCGGCTGGCAGAACCTACGAGCAGTTCTTC. This codes for CASSFSAGRTYEQFF. Combining the CDR3 with reference TRBV28 and TRBJ2-1 gives the whole variable domain DVKVTQSSRYLVKRTGEKVFLECVQDMDHENMFWYRQDPGLGLRLIYFSYDVKMKEKGDIPEGYSVSREKKERFSLILESASTNQTSMYLCASSFSAGRTYEQFFGPGTRLTVL.

This clonotype was detected ten times or more. The rearrangement joins TRBV11-1 to TRBJ2-1; 8 bases fit TRBD2. This CDR3 contains 16 residues. V gave up 5 bases and J gave up 6 bases; unmatched junction bases: 12. CDR1 and CDR2 from the germline V gene are SGHAT and FQDESV (reference sequence). CDR3 protein: CASSPERGLWINEQFF. The CDR3 DNA sequence: TGTGCCAGCAGCCCGGAGCGGGGGTTATGGATCAATGAGCAGTTCTTC.

This clonotype was recorded many times. The gene calls are TRBV2 and TRBJ2-1; 10 nucleotides agree with TRBD1. CDR1 is SNHLY and CDR2 is FYNNEI in the germline V gene. The CDR3 contains 15 residues. Losses at the gene ends were 2 bases for V and 10 bases for J; bases not matched to a gene: 8. The CDR3 sequence: CASSESGQGVGEQFF. The CDR3 bases are TGTGCCAGCAGTGAAAGTGGACAGGGGGTTGGAGAGCAGTTCTTC.

This clonotype showed up many times. This chain uses TRBV28 with TRBJ2-5; no clear D gene. Germline V gene data show CDR1 as MDHEN and CDR2 as SYDVKM. The CDR3 is made up of 14 amino acids. Trimming took 5 bases from V and 4 from J, leaving 14 bases between them. The CDR3 loop is CASSTQRRRETQYF. The DNA of the CDR3 is TGTGCCAGCAGTACCCAAAGAAGACGAGAGACCCAGTACTTC.

A remark on this clonotype: This may come from a read error, since a much larger clone is one base off. The V and J genes are TRBV27 and TRBJ1-1; D might be TRBD1 (5 bases). CDR1 is MNHEY and CDR2 is SMNVEV in the germline V gene (reference sequence). V dropped 8 bases and J dropped 5 bases, with 12 bases sitting between them. The CDR3 totals 12 residues. The CDR3 spells CASWGVGTEAFF. The CDR3 region has the DNA TGTGCCAGCTGGGGGGTGGGGACTGAAGCTTTCTTT.

This clonotype appeared many times. DNA of the CDR3: TGCGCCAGCAGTGATAGCCAGGGACGGCAGCCCCAGCATTTT. Its translation is CASSDSQGRQPQHF. The chain uses TRBV10-2 and TRBJ1-5; tentatively, D is TRBD1 (5 bases). The CDR3 spans 14 residues. CDR1 WSHSY and CDR2 SAAADI come from the germline V gene. With 3 bases removed from V and 7 bases from J, the gap between germline ends came to 13 bases.

The table lists this clonotype with many counts. The rearrangement joins TRBV5-1 to TRBJ2-7; D gene unclear. CDR3 length equals 14 residues. The V gene lost 7 bases and the J gene lost 2 bases, with 16 bases spanning the gap. Per germline, CDR1 SGHRS and CDR2 YFSETQ. The CDR3 nucleotides are TGCGCCAGCGGATTAGGAGTTTCAGCCTACGAGCAGTACTTC. Its protein is CASGLGVSAYEQYF.

This clonotype was seen only a few times. The V call is TRBV28, the J call TRBJ1-6; the match to TRBD1 covers 7 bases. The CDR3 sequence is 14 residues long. J was trimmed by 5 bases and V by 7 bases; bases with no gene match: 5. Germline lookup yields CDR1 MDHEN and CDR2 SYDVKM. The CDR3, as DNA: TGTGCCAGCACCCTACAGGGGAATAATTCACCCCTCCACTTT. Amino acids: CASTLQGNNSPLHF.

This clonotype has just a few counts. The chain is built from TRBV19 and TRBJ1-4; D is unclear. The CDR3 sequence is 15 residues long. V lost 1 base, J lost 5 bases, and 11 bases lay in between. The germline CDR1 and CDR2 sequences are LNHDA and SQIVND (reference sequence). The CDR3 sequence: CASSIGPNQNEKLFF. The CDR3 DNA reads as TGTGCCAGTAGTATAGGGCCCAACCAGAATGAAAAACTGTTTTTT.

This clonotype appeared a few times. A much larger clone lies a single base off, so this may be a read error. J is TRBJ2-7 and V is TRBV20-1, with a possible D match to TRBD2 (7 bases). The CDR3 consists of 12 residues. Germline V lookup: CDR1 DFQATT, CDR2 SNEGSKA (reference sequence). The CDR3 DNA reads TGCAGGGCCGGGGGGCTCTTGGGCGAGCAGTACTTC. Translation: CRAGGLLGEQYF.

Notes on this clonotype: A much larger clone sits a single nucleotide away, making a read error possible. The CDR3 coding sequence is TGTGCCAGCTTCCAAGCCGGGGGGGCCTTAGATACGCAGTATTTT. Residues: CASFQAGGALDTQYF. The chain uses TRBV27 and TRBJ2-3, with 8 nucleotides matching TRBD2. Germline CDR1 and CDR2: MNHEY and SMNVEV (reference sequence). V shed 8 bases and J 5 bases; nucleotides not matched to a gene: 12. This CDR3 is built from 15 residues.

The chain recombines TRBV15 with TRBJ1-1; 7 bases are shared with TRBD1. The ends lost 5 bases at V and 4 bases at J; junction bases unmatched: 10. Germline CDR1 and CDR2: LNHNV and YYDKDF (reference sequence). CDR3 length: 15 amino acids. The CDR3 loop reads CATSPRQGLSTEAFF. The CDR3 DNA reads TGTGCCACCAGCCCCCGACAGGGTTTGAGCACTGAAGCTTTCTTT.

This rearrangement joins TRBV20-1 to TRBJ2-1; 8 positions agree with TRBD1. Trimming removed 3 bases from V and 4 bases from J; junction bases left unmatched: 5. Germline CDR1 and CDR2: DFQATT and SNEGSKA (reference sequence). The CDR3 consists of 14 residues. CDR3 sequence (DNA): TGCAGTGCTAGGGGGACAGGACATTACAATGAGCAGTTCTTC. Translating it yields CSARGTGHYNEQFF.

This chain links TRBV29-1 with TRBJ1-2; TRBD1 matches 7 bases. Losses at the gene ends were 6 bases for V and 2 bases for J; bases not matched to a gene: 9. Germline V gene lookup returns CDR1 SQVTM and CDR2 ANQGSEA. This CDR3 has 14 amino acids. The CDR3 reads CSVETGEGNYGYTF. The CDR3 DNA reads TGCAGCGTAGAAACAGGGGAGGGAAACTATGGCTACACCTTC.

This clonotype was seen a few times. The chain has TRBV5-6 and TRBJ2-5; weak D call: TRBD1 (6 bases). The V and J ends lost 4 bases and 11 bases respectively, with 24 bases between them. The germline gives CDR1 SGHDT, CDR2 YYEEEE. This CDR3 has 15 residues. CDR3 loop: CASSDTGQNSYGQYF. For the CDR3, the DNA is TGTGCCAGCAGCGACACAGGGCAAAACTCCTACGGGCAGTACTTC. The whole variable domain, remainder taken from reference TRBV5-6 and TRBJ2-5, is DAGVTQSPTHLIKTRGQQVTLRCSPKSGHDTVSWYQQALGQGPQFIFQYYEEEERQRGNFPDRFSGHQFPNYSSELNVNALLLGDSALYLCASSDTGQNSYGQYFGPGTRLLVL.

The table lists this clonotype with many counts. The chain couples TRBV6-2 or TRBV6-3 to TRBJ2-5; 9 bases match TRBD2. Germline CDR1 is MNHEY and CDR2 is SVGEGT. CDR3 size: 17 residues. J gave up 7 bases and V 6 bases, and 18 bases lay outside the gene matches. CDR3 coding DNA: TGTGCCAGCAGCCGAGAACCTTGGCGGGGGGGACCAGGGACCCAGTACTTC. Translating it yields CASSREPWRGGPGTQYF.

V and J are TRBV7-3 and TRBJ1-1; D remains unclear. Germline V lookup: CDR1 SGHTA, CDR2 FQGTGA. The CDR3 is 16 amino acids. Trimming took off 1 base at V and 1 base at J, with 13 bases between the two ends. This chain's CDR3 is CASSLIRRERNTEAFF. The CDR3 coding sequence is TGTGCCAGCAGCTTAATACGTCGCGAGAGGAACACTGAAGCTTTCTTT. The variable domain in full, completed from reference TRBV7-3 and TRBJ1-1, reads GAGVSQTPSNKVTEKGKYVELRCDPISGHTALYWYRQSLGQGPEFLIYFQGTGAADDSGLPNDRFFAVRPEGSVSTLKIQRTERGDSAVYLCASSLIRRERNTEAFFGQGTRLTVV.

This clonotype was counted at least ten times. The chain recombines TRBV15 with TRBJ1-2; 7 nucleotides match TRBD1. V shed 7 bases, J shed 5 bases, and the junction held 4 bases outside the gene matches. The germline V gene has CDR1 LNHNV and CDR2 YYDKDF (reference sequence). The CDR3 has 12 amino acids. CDR3 sequence (DNA): TGTGCCACCACCGCGACAGGGTATGGCTACACCTTC. Protein product: CATTATGYGYTF.

The rearrangement links TRBV10-3 to TRBJ1-1; 12 bases match TRBD1. This CDR3 is 13 amino acids long. The V and J ends lost 8 bases and 7 bases, in that order; junction bases with no gene match: 5. CDR1 is ENHRY, CDR2 SYGVKD, per germline. In DNA form, the CDR3 reads TGTGCCATCGGGGGACAGGGGGCTGGTGAAGCTTTCTTT. Encoded protein: CAIGGQGAGEAFF.

This clonotype has a single count. This sequence joins TRBV7-2 and TRBJ2-7; 13 nucleotides match TRBD2. The tail of the sequence fits TRBJ2-5 better, so the J call may be wrong. Germline CDR1 is SGHTA and CDR2 is FQGNSA. CDR3 length: 16 residues. CDR3 in amino acids: CASSLGWTSGGETQYF. DNA for the CDR3: TGTGCCAGCAGCTTAGGTTGGACTAGCGGGGGTGAGACCCAGTACTTC.

This clonotype was detected many times. This chain joins TRBV3-1 and TRBJ1-2; TRBD1 might be the D (5 bases). The germline V gene encodes CDR1 LGHDT and CDR2 YNNKEL (reference sequence). This CDR3 contains 14 residues. V was cut by 4 bases and J by 2 bases, with 11 bases left in between. In DNA form, the CDR3 reads TGTGCCAGCAGCCCTACTCGGGGCAACTATGGCTACACCTTC. Amino acid sequence: CASSPTRGNYGYTF.